One sample yielded the 27 T cell receptor beta chains listed below, sequenced in a study of blood T cell repertoires in COVID-19. TCRdb's table, derived via immunoSEQ multiplex PCR, lists solely in-frame clones and lacks some. The table shows a few hundred thousand clones, with more than 90% occurring only once. The sample taken for sequencing was peripheral blood. The receptors derive from a person aged 18 to 29 with COVID-19, enrolled during active disease.

This clone was seen once. V usage is TRBV4-2 and J usage is TRBJ1-4; 9 positions match TRBD1. The germline gives CDR1 LGHNA, CDR2 YNFKEQ. The CDR3 contains 14 residues. J gave up 7 bases and V 5 bases, and 5 bases lay outside the gene matches. For the CDR3, the DNA is TGTGCCAGCAGCTTCGGGACAGGGTTTGAAAAACTGTTTTTT. This gives the protein CASSFGTGFEKLFF.

The rearrangement links TRBV6-6 to TRBJ1-2; the D gene is possibly TRBD1 (5 bases). Trimming shortened V by 7 bases and J by 0 bases, and 12 bases separated the two germline ends. Per the germline V gene, CDR1 is MNHNY and CDR2 is SVGAGI (reference sequence). The length of the CDR3 is 14 residues. The CDR3 DNA sequence: TGTGCCAGCACCCGGGGGAATCCTAACTATGGCTACACCTTC. Its protein is CASTRGNPNYGYTF.

J is TRBJ1-2 and V is TRBV11-2; D not certain. Trimming stripped 0 bases from V and 5 bases from J, with 7 bases between. Germline-derived CDR1 and CDR2 are SGHAT and FQNNGV. The CDR3 has 13 amino acids. The CDR3 nucleotides are TGTGCCAGCAGCTTAGAGGGAGCGTATGGCTACACCTTC. It is translated as CASSLEGAYGYTF.

The V gene is TRBV5-1, the J gene TRBJ1-1; D call uncertain. CDR1 and CDR2 (germline): SGHRS, YFSETQ. Deletions cut 4 bases from V and 3 bases from J, with 16 bases between. This CDR3 is built from 15 residues. CDR3 amino acids: CASSIATFEDTEAFF. As DNA, the CDR3 is TGCGCCAGCAGCATCGCGACCTTCGAGGACACTGAAGCTTTCTTT.

The chain combines TRBV5-4 with TRBJ2-4, with TRBD1 as a possible D gene (5 bases). Germline CDR1 reads SGHNT; CDR2 reads YYREEE (reference sequence). The length of the CDR3 is 14 residues. V lost 5 bases to trimming and J lost 2 bases, with 11 bases between them. CDR3 in DNA: TGTGCCAGCAGTGTAGGGGTTTCCAAAAACATTCAGTACTTC. Translated, it gives CASSVGVSKNIQYF.

This sequence joins TRBV12-5 and TRBJ2-5; the D is unclear. In germline, CDR1 is LGHNT, CDR2 FRNRAP. V lost 4 bases, J lost 5 bases, and 2 bases lay in between. This CDR3 is 10 amino acids long. CDR3 coding DNA: TGTGCTAGTGGTTCGGAGACCCAGTACTTC. Encoded protein: CASGSETQYF.

The V and J genes are TRBV6-2 or TRBV6-3 and TRBJ1-5; D gene ambiguous. CDR1 and CDR2 from the germline V gene are MNHEY and SVGEGT. V was cut by 5 bases and J by 5 bases, with 16 bases left in between. CDR3 size: 15 residues. CDR3 nucleotide sequence: TGTGCCAGCAGTCCGCGAACGGACGGGGATCAGCCCCAGCATTTT. Protein sequence: CASSPRTDGDQPQHF.

The V call is TRBV29-1, the J call TRBJ1-2; 12 nucleotides line up with TRBD1. V lost 2 bases to trimming and J lost 8 bases; unmatched junction nucleotides: 9. The CDR3 has 15 amino acids. The germline gives CDR1 SQVTM, CDR2 ANQGSEA. CDR3 sequence reads: CSVEPPGQGASGYTF. CDR3 nucleotides: TGCAGCGTTGAACCCCCGGGACAGGGGGCGTCGGGCTACACCTTC. The full variable domain, its missing parts supplied by reference TRBV29-1 and TRBJ1-2, is SAVISQKPSRDICQRGTSLTIQCQVDSQVTMMFWYRQQPGQSLTLIATANQGSEATYESGFVIDKFPISRPNLTFSTLTVSNMSPEDSSIYLCSVEPPGQGASGYTFGSGTRLTVV.

The chain recombines TRBV10-1 with TRBJ2-4, with D possibly being TRBD2 (6 bases). Germline CDR1 is WNHNN and CDR2 is SYGVQD (reference sequence). The germline V and J ends were trimmed by 3 bases and 6 bases, with 6 bases remaining between them. This CDR3 comprises 12 residues. The CDR3 spells CASSDGGNIQYF. CDR3 DNA sequence: TGCGCCAGCAGTGACGGGGGAAACATTCAGTACTTC.

The rearrangement uses TRBV3-1 (or the pseudogene TRBV3-2) and TRBJ2-6, with D possibly being TRBD1 (6 bases). The CDR3 spans 16 residues. Germline loops: CDR1 LGHDT, CDR2 YNNKEL (reference sequence). The V and J ends lost 3 bases and 1 base respectively, with 10 bases between them. The CDR3 spells CASSHLGASGANVLTF. The CDR3 DNA reads TGTGCCAGCAGCCATCTGGGGGCATCTGGGGCCAACGTCCTGACTTTC.

This clone was recorded once. The rearrangement uses TRBV4-1 and TRBJ1-2; 7 bases map to TRBD1. CDR1 MGHRA and CDR2 YSYEKL come from the germline V gene. J lost 5 bases, V lost 3 bases, and 9 bases had no gene match. The CDR3 spans 15 residues. CDR3 in DNA: TGCGCCAGCAGCCAGCCTGACAGGGATTCATATGGCTACACCTTC. Amino acids: CASSQPDRDSYGYTF.

The V gene is TRBV5-1, the J gene TRBJ2-7; 10 positions agree with TRBD1. CDR3 length equals 15 residues. Per the germline V gene, CDR1 is SGHRS and CDR2 is YFSETQ. Trimming cost V 5 bases and J 2 bases; bases outside gene matches: 7. For the CDR3, the DNA is TGCGCCAGCAGACCCAGGACAGGGGGGGCCTACGAGCAGTACTTC. This translates into CASRPRTGGAYEQYF.

V is TRBV28 and J is TRBJ2-7, with a weak D call TRBD2 (5 bases). This CDR3 spans 13 amino acids. V dropped 4 bases and J dropped 7 bases, with 14 bases sitting between them. Germline lookup yields CDR1 MDHEN and CDR2 SYDVKM. The CDR3: CASSSTPPGEQYF. In DNA form, the CDR3 reads TGTGCCAGCAGTTCCACCCCCCCGGGGGAGCAGTACTTC. Drawing the rest from reference TRBV28 and TRBJ2-7, the complete variable domain is DVKVTQSSRYLVKRTGEKVFLECVQDMDHENMFWYRQDPGLGLRLIYFSYDVKMKEKGDIPEGYSVSREKKERFSLILESASTNQTSMYLCASSSTPPGEQYFGPGTRLTVT.

The chain employs TRBV6-5 and TRBJ2-7; weak D call: TRBD2 (6 bases). Germline V gene lookup returns CDR1 MNHEY and CDR2 SVGAGI. V lost 6 bases and J lost 1, with 7 bases in between. This CDR3 is 12 amino acids long. The chain's CDR3 is CASRRESYEQYF. CDR3 coding DNA: TGTGCCAGCAGGCGGGAATCCTACGAGCAGTACTTC.

The chain combines TRBV28 with TRBJ1-5; D is uncertain. V dropped 3 bases and J dropped 5 bases, with 8 bases sitting between them. CDR3 length: 13 amino acids. Germline V gene data show CDR1 as MDHEN and CDR2 as SYDVKM. CDR3 DNA sequence: TGTGCCAGCAGTTTGCGGATCCATCAGCCCCAGCATTTT. Translation: CASSLRIHQPQHF.

The genes are TRBV28 and TRBJ2-1, with TRBD2 matching 12 bases. The CDR3 totals 16 residues. Germline CDR1 MDHEN, CDR2 SYDVKM. The junction had 5 bases not matched to a gene; V was cut back by 5 bases and J by 3 bases. CDR3 DNA sequence: TGTGCCAGCAGTAGGACTAGCGGGATTGGCTACAATGAGCAGTTCTTC. Amino acids: CASSRTSGIGYNEQFF.

This chain joins TRBV10-3 and TRBJ1-1; D gene ambiguous. The CDR3 runs to 12 residues. V was cut by 8 bases and J by 8 bases, with 15 bases left in between. Germline V gives CDR1 ENHRY, CDR2 SYGVKD. As DNA, the CDR3 is TGTGCCATCGGTCCAGCCGTCGGGGAAGCTTTCTTT. Its protein is CAIGPAVGEAFF.

The rearrangement links TRBV7-3 to TRBJ2-7, with TRBD2 matching over 9 bases. CDR1 is SGHTA, CDR2 FQGTGA, per germline. The CDR3 has 15 amino acids. The ends lost 4 bases at V and 2 bases at J; junction bases unmatched: 6. DNA of the CDR3: TGTGCCAGCAGCTCCAGCGGGGGGCCTACCTACGAGCAGTACTTC. Protein product: CASSSSGGPTYEQYF.

This clone was recorded only once. This chain connects TRBV16 to TRBJ2-1, with 10 bases that match TRBD2. V lost 0 bases to trimming and J lost 3 bases; unmatched junction nucleotides: 2. Germline V gene sequence: CDR1 KGHSY, CDR2 FQNENV. The CDR3 is 16 amino acids. The chain's CDR3 is CASSQSGTSDYNEQFF. In DNA form, the CDR3 reads TGTGCCAGCAGCCAATCCGGGACTAGCGACTACAATGAGCAGTTCTTC.

The CDR3 DNA is TGTGCCAGCAATGTTTGGCAGGGGCTTTCACCCCTCCACTTT. Protein product: CASNVWQGLSPLHF. The chain couples TRBV6-5 to TRBJ1-6; possibly TRBD1 for D (6 bases). The germline V gene has CDR1 MNHEY and CDR2 SVGAGI. This CDR3 comprises 14 residues. The V end was cut by 7 bases, the J end by 9 bases, with 16 bases between.

The chain has TRBV24-1 and TRBJ2-5, with D maybe TRBD2 (6 bases). The CDR3 sequence is 18 residues long. In germline, CDR1 is KGHDR, CDR2 SFDVKD. V was clipped by 4 bases and J by 1 base, with 21 bases between them. The CDR3 reads CATSDPGESYPFQETQYF. In DNA, the CDR3 is TGTGCCACCAGTGACCCGGGAGAGTCTTACCCCTTCCAAGAGACCCAGTACTTC.

The V gene is TRBV27, the J gene TRBJ1-4; D unclear. This CDR3 comprises 13 residues. Germline V gives CDR1 MNHEY, CDR2 SMNVEV (reference sequence). V was shortened by 5 bases and J by 3 bases, with 7 bases between the two germline ends. In DNA, the CDR3 is TGTGCCAGCAGTCCGAGGGCTAATGAAAAACTGTTTTTT. Its translation: CASSPRANEKLFF.

The rearrangement links TRBV9 to TRBJ2-2; D might be TRBD2 (6 bases). In germline, CDR1 is SGDLS, CDR2 YYNGEE. The CDR3 contains 15 residues. Trimming removed 4 bases from V and 1 base from J, with 11 bases in between. The CDR3 here is CASSNSGLNTGELFF. CDR3 in DNA: TGTGCCAGCAGCAACAGCGGGTTGAACACCGGGGAGCTGTTTTTT.

This chain uses TRBV4-1 with TRBJ1-1; possibly TRBD1 for D (5 bases). The germline V and J ends were trimmed by 4 bases and 11 bases, with 11 bases remaining between them. The CDR3 spans 11 residues. Germline lookup yields CDR1 MGHRA and CDR2 YSYEKL. For the CDR3, the DNA is TGCGCCAGCAGCCTTAGGGGTGCGGCTTTCTTT. It specifies CASSLRGAAFF.

V and J are TRBV9 and TRBJ2-1; 10 nucleotides line up with TRBD2. CDR3 length equals 15 residues. Losses at the gene ends were 0 bases for V and 6 bases for J; bases not matched to a gene: 3. The germline gives CDR1 SGDLS, CDR2 YYNGEE. The CDR3 is CASSVVAGGSNEQFF. The CDR3 nucleotides read TGTGCCAGCAGCGTAGTAGCGGGAGGTTCCAATGAGCAGTTCTTC.

The V and J genes are TRBV24-1 and TRBJ2-1; TRBD2 agrees at 13 bases. This CDR3 is built from 15 residues. Germline V CDR1 and CDR2: KGHDR, SFDVKD. V shed 3 bases, J shed 11 bases, and the junction held 6 bases outside the gene matches. The CDR3 loop reads CATSDPTGLAGKQFF. The DNA of the CDR3 is TGTGCCACCAGTGATCCGACGGGACTAGCGGGGAAGCAGTTCTTC.

This chain links TRBV7-2 with TRBJ2-7; 8 bases are shared with TRBD1. This CDR3 is 15 amino acids long. The germline gives CDR1 SGHTA, CDR2 FQGNSA. J lost 3 bases, V lost 4 bases, and 8 bases had no gene match. CDR3 loop: CASSSTRQGRYEQYF. Written as DNA, the CDR3 is TGTGCCAGCAGCTCCACGCGACAGGGGCGCTACGAGCAGTACTTC.